The 19 T cell receptor beta chains listed next were all sequenced from one sample in a study of blood T cells in healthy people across ages. A J-beta primer mix and a sample-barcoded 5' primer were used in a second PCR of about 6 to 12 cycles. A single record per CDR3 protein comes from TCRdb applying MiXCR to the 5' RACE reads. The table includes roughly 2 million distinct CDR3 sequences, around half detected once. The sequenced sample was blood. The receptors stem from a woman aged 40 to 49 in good health.

The V gene is TRBV2, the J gene TRBJ2-5; 8 bases are shared with TRBD1. Germline lookup yields CDR1 SNHLY and CDR2 FYNNEI. The J segment lost 1 base and the V segment lost 8 bases, leaving 12 bases of the junction unmatched. The CDR3 is 16 residues long. In nucleotides, the CDR3 is TGTGCCAGCCAAAAAGGGGGGACAGGCCTCCAAGAGACCCAGTACTTC. Its protein is CASQKGGTGLQETQYF.

Concerning this clonotype itself: One end of the junction varies from germline; a read error may be responsible. The genes are TRBV4-3 and TRBJ1-2; 10 bases are a match to TRBD1. This CDR3 comprises 15 residues. Germline loops: CDR1 LGHNA, CDR2 YSLEER. The CDR3 sequence is CASSQGGTGDYGNTF. The CDR3 DNA is TGCGCCAGCAGCCAAGGCGGGACAGGGGACTATGGCAACACCTTC.

This chain joins TRBV4-2 and TRBJ1-1, with D unclear. The ends were cut back, 0 bases at V and 4 bases at J, with 9 bases in the middle. Germline CDR1 and CDR2: LGHNA and YNFKEQ. This CDR3 spans 14 amino acids. This CDR3 is CASSQDGLTTEAFF. The CDR3 nucleotides are TGTGCCAGCAGCCAAGATGGACTTACCACTGAAGCTTTCTTT.

This chain uses TRBV9 with TRBJ1-1; D gene uncertain. Per germline, CDR1 SGDLS and CDR2 YYNGEE. The CDR3 loop spans 13 amino acids. V dropped 1 base and J dropped 6 bases, with 10 bases sitting between them. CDR3 amino acids: CASSVLTGAEAFF. The CDR3 DNA reads as TGTGCCAGCAGCGTATTAACTGGGGCTGAAGCTTTCTTT.

This clonotype was seen more than once but under ten times. The chain has TRBV9 and TRBJ2-1; D remains ambiguous. Trimming cost V 3 bases and J 6 bases, with 16 bases left between them. The CDR3 spans 15 residues. Germline V lookup: CDR1 SGDLS, CDR2 YYNGEE. DNA for the CDR3: TGTGCCAGCAGCGCCACGAGACTCTACACCAATGAGCAGTTCTTC. As protein: CASSATRLYTNEQFF.

The chain uses TRBV6-2 or TRBV6-3 and TRBJ2-1; 8 bases map to TRBD1. This CDR3 has 14 residues. Trimming cost V 8 bases and J 6 bases; bases outside gene matches: 9. Germline CDR1 reads MNHEY; CDR2 reads SVGEGT. The CDR3 sequence is CASYRQGHSNEQFF. The CDR3, as DNA: TGTGCCAGCTACCGACAGGGGCACAGCAATGAGCAGTTCTTC.

This clonotype occurred once. This chain uses TRBV11-3 with TRBJ2-5, with 7 bases lining up with TRBD1. CDR1 SGHNT and CDR2 YENEEA come from the germline V gene. The CDR3 loop spans 15 amino acids. The ends lost 5 bases at V and 1 base at J; junction bases unmatched: 7. The CDR3 is CASSPGQRSQETQYF. The CDR3 DNA reads as TGTGCCAGCAGCCCGGGACAGAGGAGCCAAGAGACCCAGTACTTC.

The chain employs TRBV6-1 and TRBJ2-5; 9 bases match TRBD1. Germline lookup yields CDR1 MNHNS and CDR2 SASEGT. There are 15 residues in the CDR3. V was pared by 6 bases and J by 12 bases, with 17 bases of the junction left unmatched. The CDR3 region has the DNA TGTGCCAGCAGACCCACAGGGGGCGAGGTTAAATGGGAGTACTTC. Encoded protein: CASRPTGGEVKWEYF.

This clonotype was seen a single time. The CDR3 DNA is TGTGCCAGCAGTTTATCCGGAAGGCCAGACCATGGCTACACCTTC. It translates to CASSLSGRPDHGYTF. This chain links TRBV28 with TRBJ1-2; D ambiguous. Trimming shortened V by 1 base and J by 6 bases, and 15 bases separated the two germline ends. Per the germline V gene, CDR1 is MDHEN and CDR2 is SYDVKM. The CDR3 is made up of 15 amino acids.

The chain links TRBV11-2 to TRBJ2-5; TRBD2 matches 10 bases. The end of the DNA is better explained by TRBJ2-7, so the J call may be wrong. The CDR3 is 13 residues long. Germline V gene sequence: CDR1 SGHAT, CDR2 FQNNGV. CDR3 sequence (DNA): TGTGCCAGCAGCACCGGACTAGCGGTCGAGCAGTACTTC. Translating it yields CASSTGLAVEQYF.

This clonotype was recorded many times. The J gene is TRBJ2-3, the V gene TRBV5-1; 8 positions match TRBD1. There are 15 residues in the CDR3. The germline CDR1 and CDR2 sequences are SGHRS and YFSETQ. After removal of 0 bases from V and 4 bases from J, the junction contained 4 bases not matched to a gene. This chain's CDR3 is CASSLEQGAADTQYF. In nucleotides, the CDR3 is TGCGCCAGCAGCTTGGAGCAGGGGGCGGCAGATACGCAGTATTTT. Looking up the rest from reference TRBV5-1 and TRBJ2-3 gives the full variable domain: KAGVTQTPRYLIKTRGQQVTLSCSPISGHRSVSWYQQTPGQGLQFLFEYFSETQRNKGNFPGRFSGRQFSNSRSEMNVSTLELGDSALYLCASSLEQGAADTQYFGPGTRLTVL.

The chain carries TRBV3-1 and TRBJ2-1; the match to TRBD2 covers 10 bases. In germline, CDR1 is LGHDT, CDR2 YNNKEL (reference sequence). CDR3 size: 16 residues. After removal of 1 base from V and 7 bases from J, the junction contained 7 bases not matched to a gene. CDR3 nucleotides: TGTGCCAGCAGCCAAGCTTTGAGCGGGGGGGATAATGAGCAGTTCTTC. Protein: CASSQALSGGDNEQFF.

The chain uses TRBV27 and TRBJ2-4; D may be TRBD2 (6 bases). Trimming pared 4 bases from V and 4 bases from J, leaving 11 bases between. The CDR3 has 14 residues. CDR1 is MNHEY, CDR2 SMNVEV, per germline (reference sequence). The CDR3 reads CASSSWEAKNIQYF. CDR3 bases: TGTGCCAGCAGTTCCTGGGAGGCGAAAAACATTCAGTACTTC.

This clonotype was counted between two and nine times. The germline gene is not matched at one end of the junction; a read error may be the cause. The chain links TRBV20-1 to TRBJ2-1, with 9 bases identical to TRBD1. Germline CDR1 reads DFQATT; CDR2 reads SNEGSKA (reference sequence). The CDR3 sequence is 14 residues long. CDR3 residues: CSARYGQGRNEQFF. Written as DNA, the CDR3 is TGCAGTGCTAGATACGGACAGGGGCGAAATGAGCAGTTCTTT.

This clonotype was seen a handful of times. This chain connects TRBV10-3 to TRBJ2-5; no clear D gene. V lost 4 bases and J 2 bases, leaving 2 bases between the germline ends. Germline assignment: CDR1 ENHRY and CDR2 SYGVKD. There are 11 residues in the CDR3. DNA for the CDR3: TGTGCCATCAGTGTACAAGAGACCCAGTACTTC. This codes for CAISVQETQYF.

The CDR3 protein is CASSRSSVGGETQYF. The CDR3 DNA is TGTGCCAGCAGTCGCTCCTCCGTGGGGGGAGAGACCCAGTACTTC. The genes are TRBV12-3 or TRBV12-4 and TRBJ2-5; possibly TRBD2 for D (6 bases). This CDR3 has 15 amino acids. Trimming removed 5 bases from V and 4 bases from J, with 17 bases in between.

The chain has TRBV12-3 or TRBV12-4 and TRBJ2-7, with 9 bases matching TRBD1. The V and J ends lost 6 bases and 2 bases, in that order; junction bases with no gene match: 8. The CDR3 extends over 15 amino acids. The CDR3 DNA follows: TGTGCCAGCAGGACTTCCGGGACAGGGACCTACGAGCAGTACTTC. Translation gives CASRTSGTGTYEQYF.

The sample holds many counts of this clonotype. This chain joins TRBV28 and TRBJ2-7; the match to TRBD1 covers 9 bases. The CDR3 contains 15 residues. J lost 2 bases, V lost 6 bases, and 8 bases had no gene match. Looked up from germline, CDR1 is MDHEN and CDR2 is SYDVKM. CDR3 sequence reads: CASSLTGTGTYEQYF. CDR3 sequence (DNA): TGTGCCAGCAGCCTCACCGGGACAGGGACCTACGAGCAGTACTTC.

The chain recombines TRBV5-1 with TRBJ1-1; D not resolved. Deletions cut 4 bases from V and 0 bases from J, with 13 bases between. The CDR3 length is 15 residues. Germline V gives CDR1 SGHRS, CDR2 YFSETQ. CDR3 in DNA: TGCGCCAGCAGCCTCCTGGCCGGTATGAACACTGAAGCTTTCTTT. Its translation: CASSLLAGMNTEAFF.